This T cell receptor beta chain originates from a study of T-cell memory formation after mild COVID-19. Across the study: TCR clusters were mostly donor specific. Findings and limits, study-wide: Shrinking CD4+ clones resided mostly in CM and EM, and CD8+ ones in EMRA. Researchers found some responding clones in pre-infection memory, a sign that cross-reactive memory joined.

V dropped 3 bases and J dropped 9 bases, with 12 bases sitting between them. This CDR3 comprises 14 residues. Per the germline V gene, CDR1 is MNHEY and CDR2 is SMNVEV (reference sequence). This clonotype showed up just a few times. No antigen is known for it. Constant-segment primers served in 5'RACE that generated TCR alpha and TCR beta cDNA libraries bearing sample barcodes and UMIs. From the 5' RACE reads, TCRdb called clonotypes with MiXCR, one entry per CDR3 protein. The table includes roughly 610,000 distinct CDR3 sequences, approximately 15% detected once. V is TRBV27 and J is TRBJ1-6; no clear D. The material sequenced was PBMCs or a T cell subset sorted from them (not recorded which). This TCR was sampled from an adult woman who had mild COVID-19 (a few samples of this study predate the infection). Cell type and time point are not known. The CDR3 DNA reads TGTGCCAGCAGTTTTGACAAAGCCCCTTCACCCCTCCACTTT. Amino acids: CASSFDKAPSPLHF.